These 8 T cell receptor beta chains originate from one sample sequenced in a study of blood T cell repertoires in COVID-19. Repertoires were generated with immunoSEQ multiplex PCR, while TCRdb's copy carries only in-frame clones and drops some. The sample holds 100,000 to 150,000 clones, approximately 83% seen once. Sequencing was carried out using peripheral blood. The origin of the receptors is a man aged 40-55 years with active or convalescent COVID-19.

The chain couples TRBV28 to TRBJ1-2; D may be TRBD1 (5 bases). This CDR3 is built from 14 residues. Looked up from germline, CDR1 is MDHEN and CDR2 is SYDVKM. V was clipped by 4 bases and J by 3 bases, with 12 bases between them. CDR3: CASSSYQGYYGYTF. Written as DNA, the CDR3 is TGTGCCAGCAGTTCCTACCAGGGTTACTATGGCTACACCTTC.

V usage is TRBV5-5 and J usage is TRBJ2-3; 11 bases fit TRBD2. The germline V gene has CDR1 SGHKS and CDR2 YYEKEE (reference sequence). The J segment lost 3 bases and the V segment lost 0 bases, leaving 3 bases of the junction unmatched. CDR3 length: 16 residues. The CDR3 region is CASSLASSGGTDTQYF. DNA of the CDR3: TGTGCCAGCAGCTTGGCCTCTAGCGGGGGGACAGATACGCAGTATTTT.

This chain uses TRBV25-1 with TRBJ1-2; TRBD1 aligns across 7 bases. Losses at the gene ends were 4 bases for V and 0 bases for J; bases not matched to a gene: 5. This CDR3 spans 15 amino acids. The germline gives CDR1 MGHDK, CDR2 SYGVNS. CDR3 loop: CASSGPGQSNYGYTF. In nucleotides, the CDR3 is TGTGCCAGCAGTGGCCCGGGACAGTCTAACTATGGCTACACCTTC.

The rearrangement links TRBV3-1 (or the pseudogene TRBV3-2) to TRBJ1-3; D is uncertain. Trimming took 8 bases from V and 0 from J, leaving 5 bases between them. CDR3 length equals 12 residues. Germline CDR1 reads LGHDT; CDR2 reads YNNKEL (reference sequence). The CDR3 DNA is TGTGCCAGCCTAAGCTCTGGAAACACCATATATTTT. It translates to CASLSSGNTIYF.

This clone was counted once. This sequence joins TRBV6-2 or TRBV6-3 and TRBJ2-3; D is ambiguous. The CDR3 has 18 residues. The V gene lost 0 bases and the J gene lost 0 bases, with 16 bases spanning the gap. Germline V CDR1 and CDR2: MNHEY, SVGEGT. CDR3 sequence: CASSYSHPYSTSTDTQYF. In nucleotides, the CDR3 is TGTGCCAGCAGTTACTCCCACCCCTACAGTACTAGCACAGATACGCAGTATTTT.

The chain is built from TRBV7-9 and TRBJ2-7; possible D gene TRBD2, 6 bases. CDR1 is SEHNR and CDR2 is FQNEAQ in the germline V gene (reference sequence). V lost 5 bases and J 2 bases, leaving 13 bases between the germline ends. CDR3 size: 14 residues. The CDR3 here is CASSDRDSAYEQYF. CDR3 in DNA: TGTGCCAGCAGCGACCGGGACTCCGCCTACGAGCAGTACTTC.

This clone was seen just once. The chain links TRBV27 to TRBJ1-1; TRBD1 might be the D (6 bases). Germline V gene sequence: CDR1 MNHEY, CDR2 SMNVEV (reference sequence). This CDR3 is 15 amino acids long. Trimming left V 8 bases short and J 3 bases short, with 19 bases between. CDR3 sequence: CASLPRQGRDTEAFF. As DNA, the CDR3 is TGTGCCAGCCTCCCCCGCCAGGGGAGGGACACTGAAGCTTTCTTT.

The CDR3 nucleotides read TGTGCCAGCAGTACCCGGACAGGCAACTATGGCTACACCTTC. Translating gives CASSTRTGNYGYTF. The V and J genes are TRBV6-2 or TRBV6-3 and TRBJ1-2, with TRBD1 matching over 7 bases. CDR1 is MNHEY, CDR2 SVGEGT, per germline. This CDR3 has 14 amino acids. Unmatched junction bases numbered 5, after V lost 5 bases and J lost 2 bases.